The 22 T cell receptor beta chains given below trace back to one sample, sequenced in a study of regulatory T cells in long-lasting Graves disease. Noted time point: persistent/refractory GD, antithyroid drugs over 5 years with positive TRAb. PBMCs were the source of the RNA used for TCR sequencing. Building the TCR beta libraries relied on iRepertoire HTBI primers, and CDR3 regions underwent Arm-PCR. From the multiplex PCR reads, TCRdb called clonotypes with MiXCR, one entry per CDR3 protein. The sample consists of more than 350,000 distinct CDR3 sequences, around 20% of them appearing once. Here the sequenced sample was peripheral blood mononuclear cells (PBMCs), taken when the disease was refractory, from a patient treated with antithyroid drugs. Receptor source: a female donor with Graves disease.

In this sample, this clonotype turned up a few times. The CDR3, as DNA: TGTGCCAGCAAGGGGAATATATACGAGCAGTACTTC. It translates to CASKGNIYEQYF. The chain uses TRBV2 and TRBJ2-7, with D maybe TRBD1 (5 bases). The germline V gene has CDR1 SNHLY and CDR2 FYNNEI. V was clipped by 7 bases and J by 4 bases, with 11 bases between them. This CDR3 is 12 amino acids long.

The rearrangement joins TRBV5-8 to TRBJ2-7; possibly TRBD1 for D (5 bases). This CDR3 spans 12 amino acids. Trimming cost V 3 bases and J 6 bases, with 10 bases left between them. Germline CDR1 SGHTS, CDR2 YDEGEE. The CDR3 DNA reads as TGTGCCAGCAGCTGGGGCAGGGCCGAGCAGTACTTC. It codes for CASSWGRAEQYF.

The sample holds a few counts of this clonotype. This chain links TRBV7-9 with TRBJ2-2, with 7 bases aligning to TRBD1. The germline CDR1 and CDR2 sequences are SEHNR and FQNEAQ (reference sequence). Germline trimming cut 5 bases from V and 1 base from J; bases unmatched to any gene: 4. This CDR3 is built from 15 residues. In DNA form, the CDR3 reads TGTGCCAGCAGCGACGGGACAGAGAACACCGGGGAGCTGTTTTTT. It translates to CASSDGTENTGELFF.

This clonotype was picked up many times. The gene calls are TRBV20-1 and TRBJ1-4, with TRBD1 identical over 10 bases. Germline CDR1 DFQATT, CDR2 SNEGSKA (reference sequence). The length of the CDR3 is 14 residues. V dropped 6 bases and J dropped 8; count of bases not matched to a gene: 9. CDR3 sequence: CSAAGQGGGEKLFF. As DNA, the CDR3 is TGCAGTGCGGCCGGACAGGGGGGAGGCGAAAAACTGTTTTTT.

The J gene is TRBJ1-6, the V gene TRBV27; D gene uncertain. Germline CDR1 reads MNHEY; CDR2 reads SMNVEV (reference sequence). V was clipped by 6 bases and J by 13 bases, with 19 bases between them. There are 14 residues in the CDR3. This CDR3 is CASSRKQEEKPLHF. The CDR3 coding sequence is TGTGCCAGCAGCAGAAAGCAGGAGGAGAAGCCCCTCCACTTT.

This clonotype came up a few times. The V call is TRBV20-1, the J call TRBJ2-7; D uncertain. The V end lost 0 bases, the J end lost 3 bases, and 6 bases lay between the germline ends. In germline, CDR1 is DFQATT, CDR2 SNEGSKA (reference sequence). This CDR3 has 12 residues. The CDR3: CSAREWGYEQYF. The CDR3 region has the DNA TGCAGTGCTAGAGAGTGGGGCTACGAGCAGTACTTC.

This clonotype was observed a handful of times. The chain uses TRBV25-1 and TRBJ1-1; 10 bases agree with TRBD1. The CDR3 length is 14 residues. Looked up from germline, CDR1 is MGHDK and CDR2 is SYGVNS. The ends lost 4 bases at V and 11 bases at J; junction bases unmatched: 10. The CDR3 sequence: CASSVGTGVFSAFF. CDR3 in DNA: TGTGCCAGCAGTGTGGGGACAGGGGTTTTTTCGGCTTTCTTT.

This clonotype occurred a few times. The chain combines TRBV6-2 or TRBV6-3 with TRBJ2-3; no firm D call. Per germline, CDR1 MNHEY and CDR2 SVGEGT. The CDR3 sequence is 16 residues long. The V end was cut by 2 bases, the J end by 1 base, with 13 bases between. CDR3 sequence: CASSYVRTHGTDTQYF. The CDR3 nucleotides read TGTGCCAGCAGTTACGTTAGGACCCATGGCACAGATACGCAGTATTTT.

About this clonotype itself: At one end, the junction sequence differs from germline, possibly due to a read error. The J gene is TRBJ2-5, the V gene TRBV28; TRBD2 agrees at 9 bases. In germline, CDR1 is MDHEN, CDR2 SYDVKM. The CDR3 sequence is 18 residues long. This CDR3 is CTSGYSGSKIFSSETQYF. The CDR3 DNA is TGTACCAGCGGATATAGCGGGAGTAAGATCTTCTCATCTGAGACACAGTACTTC.

The gene calls are TRBV6-1 and TRBJ2-7; 10 nucleotides agree with TRBD1. V gave up 6 bases and J gave up 4 bases; unmatched junction bases: 6. The CDR3 runs to 14 residues. Germline V gene sequence: CDR1 MNHNS, CDR2 SASEGT. This CDR3 is CASREGQGRYEQYF. The CDR3 nucleotides are TGTGCCAGCAGGGAGGGACAGGGGAGGTACGAGCAGTACTTC.

This clonotype was seen repeatedly, ten times or more. The rearrangement uses TRBV24-1 and TRBJ2-5, with D possibly being TRBD2 (6 bases). The germline CDR1 and CDR2 sequences are KGHDR and SFDVKD. Trimming cost V 3 bases and J 4 bases, with 20 bases left between them. The CDR3 has 17 residues. The CDR3 nucleotides are TGTGCCACCAGTGATCCGAATGGGGGGAGTGTCGCAGAGACCCAGTACTTC. Protein sequence: CATSDPNGGSVAETQYF.

The gene calls are TRBV5-6 and TRBJ1-5; possibly TRBD1 for D (5 bases). The CDR3 runs to 12 residues. Trimming pared 4 bases from V and 6 bases from J, leaving 8 bases between. Germline CDR1 is SGHDT and CDR2 is YYEEEE. CDR3 nucleotides: TGTGCCAGCAGCATTAGGGGTCAGCCCCAGCATTTT. Amino acid sequence: CASSIRGQPQHF.

The chain combines TRBV20-1 with TRBJ2-7; 8 bases agree with TRBD1. V trimming: 6 bases; J trimming: 2 bases; junction bases outside the gene matches: 12. The CDR3 consists of 15 residues. From germline, CDR1 is DFQATT and CDR2 SNEGSKA (reference sequence). CDR3 region: CSASHPGQVTYEQYF. The CDR3 nucleotides are TGCAGTGCATCTCATCCGGGACAGGTAACCTACGAGCAGTACTTC.

In this sample, this clonotype turned up many times. This chain uses TRBV28 with TRBJ2-7; D is possibly TRBD2 (6 bases). This CDR3 has 13 residues. CDR1 is MDHEN and CDR2 is SYDVKM in the germline V gene. Trimming pared 2 bases from V and 6 bases from J, leaving 11 bases between. The CDR3: CASSLLAPSEQYF. The CDR3 DNA reads TGTGCCAGCAGTTTACTAGCGCCCTCCGAGCAGTACTTC.

This rearrangement joins TRBV11-2 to TRBJ1-1; possibly TRBD1 for D (5 bases). Deletions cut 4 bases from V and 5 bases from J, with 11 bases between. The CDR3 has 13 amino acids. CDR1 and CDR2 (germline): SGHAT, FQNNGV. The CDR3 protein is CASSSSRGTEAFF. The CDR3 DNA follows: TGTGCCAGCAGCTCAAGTCGGGGGACTGAAGCTTTCTTT.

This clonotype was recorded only once. Germline and junction disagree at one end, which may indicate a read error. The chain combines TRBV7-2 with TRBJ1-1; possibly TRBD1 for D (6 bases). This CDR3 has 9 amino acids. Germline values: CDR1 SGHTA, CDR2 FQGNSA. Here the CDR3 DNA reads TGTGCCAGCAGCTTCGGACAGCCTTTT. This codes for CASSFGQPF. The full variable domain, with the rest looked up from reference TRBV7-2 and TRBJ1-1, is GAGVSQSPSNKVTEKGKDVELRCDPISGHTALYWYRQSLGQGLEFLIYFQGNSAPDKSGLPSDRFSAERTGGSVSTLTIQRTQQEDSAVYLCASSFGQPFGQGTRLTVV.

The sample holds many counts of this clonotype. The chain uses TRBV6-2 or TRBV6-3 and TRBJ2-5; no reliable D call. The germline V and J ends were trimmed by 6 bases and 1 base, with 6 bases remaining between them. Germline V gene lookup returns CDR1 MNHEY and CDR2 SVGEGT. There are 12 residues in the CDR3. CDR3: CASSSPQETQYF. The DNA of the CDR3 is TGTGCCAGCAGCTCGCCCCAAGAGACCCAGTACTTC.

The rearrangement joins TRBV14 to TRBJ2-5; 10 bases are shared with TRBD2. Germline V gene lookup returns CDR1 SGHDN and CDR2 FVKESK. CDR3 size: 19 residues. Germline trimming cut 6 bases from V and 4 bases from J; bases unmatched to any gene: 20. The CDR3 DNA reads as TGTGCCAGCAGTCGGACTAGCGGTTCAACGTCGGGAGTTCCAGAGACCCAGTACTTC. This sequence encodes CASSRTSGSTSGVPETQYF.

The table lists this clonotype with many counts. This chain connects TRBV3-1 to TRBJ2-7, with unresolved D. The CDR3 spans 12 residues. V was pared by 8 bases and J by 0 bases, with 8 bases between. Germline V gives CDR1 LGHDT, CDR2 YNNKEL (reference sequence). CDR3 region: CASSKSSYEQYF. CDR3 nucleotides: TGTGCCAGCTCAAAGAGCTCCTACGAGCAGTACTTC.

The chain has TRBV10-3 and TRBJ1-1, with TRBD1 identical over 7 bases. The CDR3 consists of 13 residues. V gave up 7 bases and J gave up 6 bases; unmatched junction bases: 8. Germline CDR1 and CDR2: ENHRY and SYGVKD. The CDR3, as DNA: TGTGCCATCAACCCCCGGACAGGAGCTGAAGCTTTCTTT. It is translated as CAINPRTGAEAFF.

This rearrangement joins TRBV15 to TRBJ2-3; D is undetermined. Germline CDR1 reads LNHNV; CDR2 reads YYDKDF (reference sequence). The ends were cut back, 2 bases at V and 0 bases at J, with 0 bases in the middle. The CDR3 sequence is 12 residues long. CDR3 amino acids: CATSRSTDTQYF. The CDR3 nucleotides read TGTGCCACCAGCAGAAGCACAGATACGCAGTATTTT.

This clonotype was seen at least ten times. The V call is TRBV10-3, the J call TRBJ2-5; 8 positions agree with TRBD2. Germline CDR1 reads ENHRY; CDR2 reads SYGVKD. Unmatched junction bases numbered 7, after V lost 0 bases and J lost 1 base. This CDR3 comprises 17 residues. The DNA for the CDR3 is TGTGCCATCAGTGAGTCGCCCCCAGCGGGGGTCCAAGAGACCCAGTACTTC. Amino acids: CAISESPPAGVQETQYF.